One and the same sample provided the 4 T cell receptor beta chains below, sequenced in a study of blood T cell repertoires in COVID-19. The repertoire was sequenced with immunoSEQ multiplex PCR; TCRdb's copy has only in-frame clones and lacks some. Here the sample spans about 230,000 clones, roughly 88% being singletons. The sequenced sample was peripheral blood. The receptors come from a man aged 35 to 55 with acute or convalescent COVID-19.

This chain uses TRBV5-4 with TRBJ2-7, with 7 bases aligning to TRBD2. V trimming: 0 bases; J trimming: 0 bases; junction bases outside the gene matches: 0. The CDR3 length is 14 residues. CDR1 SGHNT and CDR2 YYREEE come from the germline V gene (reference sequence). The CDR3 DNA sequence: TGTGCCAGCAGCTTGGTAGCGGGCTCCTACGAGCAGTACTTC. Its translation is CASSLVAGSYEQYF.

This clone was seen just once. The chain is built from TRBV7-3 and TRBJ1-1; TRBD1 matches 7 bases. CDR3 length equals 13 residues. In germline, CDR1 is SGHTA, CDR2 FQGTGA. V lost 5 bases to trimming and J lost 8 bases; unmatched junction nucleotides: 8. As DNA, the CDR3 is TGTGCCAGCAGCCGATCCCGACAGGGAGAAGCTTTCTTT. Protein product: CASSRSRQGEAFF.

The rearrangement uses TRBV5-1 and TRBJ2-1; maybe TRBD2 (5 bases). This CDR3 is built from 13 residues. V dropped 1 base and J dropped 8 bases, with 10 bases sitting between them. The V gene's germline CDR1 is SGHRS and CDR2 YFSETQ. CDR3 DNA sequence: TGCGCCAGCAGCTTGTCGGGGATGGATGAGCAGTTCTTC. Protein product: CASSLSGMDEQFF.

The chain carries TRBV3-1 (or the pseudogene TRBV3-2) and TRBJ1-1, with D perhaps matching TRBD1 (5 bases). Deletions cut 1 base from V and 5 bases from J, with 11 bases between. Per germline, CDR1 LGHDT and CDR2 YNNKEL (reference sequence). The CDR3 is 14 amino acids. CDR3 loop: CASSQVSRETEAFF. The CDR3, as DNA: TGTGCCAGCAGCCAAGTATCCAGGGAAACTGAAGCTTTCTTT.